The 3 T cell receptor beta chains in this list originate from one sample, sequenced in a study of T cells after yellow fever vaccination. TCRdb reprocessed the 5' RACE reads via MiXCR and lists one record per CDR3 protein. The sample shows some 290,000 distinct CDR3 sequences, about 10% of them seen only once. Here the sequenced sample was CD4+ T cells sorted from PBMCs, taken 45 days after the yellow fever booster vaccination. Receptor source: a man aged 18 to 29 who received the YFV17D yellow fever vaccine.

Only a few counts were recorded for this clonotype. This chain uses TRBV23-1 with TRBJ2-7, with no clear D. TRBV23-1 is assigned to the ORF class and has an uncertain function. The CDR3 has 12 amino acids. V was shortened by 6 bases and J by 3 bases, with 9 bases between the two germline ends. CDR3 nucleotides: TGCGCCAGCAGCGCCCGCTACTACGAGCAGTACGTC. Translated, it gives CASSARYYEQYV.

J is TRBJ2-1 and V is TRBV3-1; D not certain. V lost 2 bases and J lost 0, with 8 bases in between. Per germline, CDR1 LGHDT and CDR2 YNNKEL (reference sequence). This CDR3 comprises 15 residues. The CDR3 nucleotides read TGTGCCAGCAGCCAATCACGGAGCTCCTACAATGAGCAGTTCTTC. It codes for CASSQSRSSYNEQFF.

This clonotype has at least ten counts. This chain joins TRBV6-2 or TRBV6-3 and TRBJ2-1, with 9 positions matching TRBD1. CDR3 length: 18 residues. Germline-derived CDR1 and CDR2 are MNHEY and SVGEGT. The ends lost 2 bases at V and 2 bases at J; junction bases unmatched: 10. The CDR3 DNA reads TGTGCCAGCAGTTACCCTCCTACGGGGACAGGGCCCTACAATGAGCAGTTCTTC. It yields the protein CASSYPPTGTGPYNEQFF.